The T cell receptor beta chain described here comes from a study of T cell clones after liver transplantation. In the study overall: Samples came pre-transplant, pre-randomization before withdrawal, and post-randomization after withdrawal ended.

Trimming cost V 0 bases and J 4 bases, with 13 bases left between them. This CDR3 region has 15 residues. Germline CDR1 is SGHRS and CDR2 is YFSETQ. In the case of this clone: Its antigen remains unidentified.

Overall study findings and caveats: Graft donor-reactive T cells possibly entered the graft instead of undergoing deletion.

This table comes from immunoSEQ multiplex PCR, and its TCRdb copy is limited to in-frame clones, with some not included. This table holds roughly 100,000 clones, 80% to 85% found once. This clonotype was sampled from a human donor who received a liver transplant. The sequencing used CD4+ T cells from blood, collected before liver transplant. The rearrangement uses TRBV5-1 and TRBJ1-2; D call uncertain. The CDR3: CASSLGAGSAYGYTF. CDR3 DNA sequence: TGCGCCAGCAGCTTGGGGGCCGGGAGTGCCTATGGCTACACCTTC.